This T cell receptor beta chain originates from a study of blood T cell repertoires in COVID-19. Study details: PBMCs, B-cell-depleted T cells, or T cells provided the cDNA or gDNA that made up the material.

TCRdb's copy holds only in-frame clones and misses some; the assay was immunoSEQ multiplex PCR. The table shows fewer than 250,000 clones, with roughly 91% occurring only once. V lost 5 bases and J 7 bases, leaving 14 bases between the germline ends. The CDR3 loop spans 13 amino acids. The germline V gene has CDR1 SGHDN and CDR2 FVKESK. The sample comprised peripheral blood. V gene TRBV14 combines with J gene TRBJ2-5; maybe TRBD2 (6 bases). This TCR derives from a young man with COVID-19, enrolled during active disease. CDR3 nucleotide sequence: TGTGCCAGCAGCGAGCGGGTTCTCGGGACCCAGTACTTC. It encodes CASSERVLGTQYF.